The 28 T cell receptor beta chains listed next were all sequenced from one sample in a study of cytomegalovirus exposure and HLA in healthy donors. The PCR made use of 60 Vbeta and 13 Jbeta primers. Assay: immunoSEQ multiplex PCR; the TCRdb copy retains only in-frame clones and omits some. The repertoire has 95,000 to 150,000 clones, around 66% of them found once; the top ten carry under 9.5%. The sample was PBMCs. The source of these receptors is a woman aged 40 to 50 in good health and CMV-seropositive.

The chain joins TRBV5-8 to TRBJ2-7, with 8 bases aligning to TRBD2. V was pared by 1 base and J by 6 bases, with 12 bases of the junction left unmatched. Per germline, CDR1 SGHTS and CDR2 YDEGEE. The CDR3 length is 16 residues. The CDR3 sequence is CASSLFGTRTRGEQYF. The CDR3 DNA follows: TGTGCCAGCAGCTTGTTCGGGACTAGAACTAGGGGCGAGCAGTACTTC. The complete variable domain, with remaining parts taken from reference TRBV5-8 and TRBJ2-7, reads EAGVTQSPTHLIKTRGQQATLRCSPISGHTSVYWYQQALGLGLQFLLWYDEGEERNRGNFPPRFSGRQFPNYSSELNVNALELEDSALYLCASSLFGTRTRGEQYFGPGTRLTVT.

The V gene is TRBV12-5, the J gene TRBJ2-3, with D perhaps TRBD2 (5 bases). The CDR3 is 16 residues long. Trimming took off 1 base at V and 2 bases at J, with 13 bases between the two ends. Germline V gene sequence: CDR1 LGHNT, CDR2 FRNRAP. As DNA, the CDR3 is TGTGCTAGTGGTTTGGCGACTCTAGCAGACACAGATACGCAGTATTTT. It yields the protein CASGLATLADTDTQYF.

The chain is built from TRBV7-6 and TRBJ2-5; 11 bases fit TRBD2. Germline CDR1 reads SGHVS; CDR2 reads FNYEAQ. The CDR3 runs 14 residues. After removal of 5 bases from V and 4 bases from J, the junction contained 3 bases not matched to a gene. CDR3 residues: CASSTGLAGETQYF. CDR3 nucleotide sequence: TGTGCCAGCAGCACCGGACTAGCGGGAGAGACCCAGTACTTC.

The sample holds one count of this clone. DNA of the CDR3: TGTGCCAGCAGTTTACCGCAGGGGTCAGATACGCAGTATTTT. Translated, it gives CASSLPQGSDTQYF. The V and J genes are TRBV28 and TRBJ2-3; possible D gene TRBD1, 6 bases. This CDR3 spans 14 amino acids. Germline CDR1 MDHEN, CDR2 SYDVKM. Deletions cut 2 bases from V and 4 bases from J, with 10 bases between.

This clone was detected only once. The chain couples TRBV5-1 to TRBJ1-1, with 7 bases lining up with TRBD1. V was clipped by 5 bases and J by 0 bases; unmatched bases: 13. CDR1 and CDR2 (germline): SGHRS, YFSETQ. The CDR3 is 17 residues long. CDR3 in amino acids: CASRTGTVLTLNTEAFF. DNA for the CDR3: TGCGCCAGCAGAACCGGGACAGTCCTAACCTTGAACACTGAAGCTTTCTTT.

The chain links TRBV27 to TRBJ2-1; 15 nucleotides align to TRBD2. The germline gives CDR1 MNHEY, CDR2 SMNVEV (reference sequence). J lost 9 bases, V lost 5 bases, and 2 bases had no gene match. CDR3 length equals 14 residues. CDR3 DNA sequence: TGTGCCAGCAGTCTGGGACTAGCGGGAGGTGAGCAGTTCTTC. It encodes CASSLGLAGGEQFF.

The chain carries TRBV6-6 and TRBJ1-1; tentatively, D is TRBD1 (6 bases). CDR1 and CDR2 from the germline V gene are MNHNY and SVGAGI (reference sequence). The CDR3 loop spans 15 amino acids. V was cut by 5 bases and J by 3 bases, with 16 bases left in between. CDR3 nucleotide sequence: TGTGCCAGCAGTAACCACGGACAGAAATACACTGAAGCTTTCTTT. It codes for CASSNHGQKYTEAFF.

The chain uses TRBV5-1 and TRBJ2-7; tentatively, D is TRBD2 (5 bases). The CDR3 loop spans 14 amino acids. Per germline, CDR1 SGHRS and CDR2 YFSETQ. The germline V and J ends were trimmed by 2 bases and 2 bases, with 11 bases remaining between them. The CDR3 loop is CASSLAGETYEQYF. CDR3 in DNA: TGCGCCAGCAGCTTAGCTGGGGAGACCTACGAGCAGTACTTC.

The rearrangement joins TRBV18 to TRBJ2-6; D gene uncertain. V dropped 0 bases and J dropped 0 bases, with 9 bases sitting between them. Germline assignment: CDR1 KGHSH and CDR2 LQKENI. The CDR3 is made up of 17 amino acids. CDR3 sequence reads: CASSPPGLNSGANVLTF. CDR3 bases: TGTGCCAGCTCACCACCCGGTCTGAACTCTGGGGCCAACGTCCTGACTTTC.

The V call is TRBV5-4, the J call TRBJ2-7, with 7 bases lining up with TRBD2. Germline V gene lookup returns CDR1 SGHNT and CDR2 YYREEE (reference sequence). With 2 bases clipped from V and 6 bases from J, the junction kept 8 bases outside the gene matches. The CDR3 covers 14 residues. This CDR3 reads CASSFSSGGAEQYF. The CDR3 bases are TGTGCCAGCAGCTTCTCTAGCGGAGGGGCCGAGCAGTACTTC.

The chain employs TRBV28 and TRBJ2-1, with 8 bases fitting TRBD2. This CDR3 has 14 amino acids. CDR1 is MDHEN and CDR2 is SYDVKM in the germline V gene. The trim removed 2 bases at V and 4 bases at J, leaving 1 base unmatched. The CDR3 loop reads CASSLTSGYNEQFF. Here the CDR3 DNA reads TGTGCCAGCAGTTTAACTAGCGGATACAATGAGCAGTTCTTC.

As for this clone: Germline and junction disagree at one end, which may indicate a read error. The rearrangement uses TRBV7-9 and TRBJ2-3; D ambiguous. CDR1 is SEHNR and CDR2 is FQNEAQ in the germline V gene (reference sequence). CDR3 length equals 12 residues. The CDR3 protein is CSSSPSDISQYF. CDR3 nucleotide sequence: TGTTCCAGCAGCCCAAGTGACATTTCGCAGTATTTT.

The chain uses TRBV5-1 and TRBJ2-1; TRBD2 agrees at 8 bases. Trimming cost V 0 bases and J 0 bases; bases outside gene matches: 8. Germline lookup yields CDR1 SGHRS and CDR2 YFSETQ. This CDR3 is 18 amino acids long. CDR3 bases: TGCGCCAGCAGCTTGGGGGTTGGCGGGGGGTACTCCTACAATGAGCAGTTCTTC. As protein: CASSLGVGGGYSYNEQFF.

This clone was seen a handful of times. The rearrangement links TRBV6-5 to TRBJ1-1; weak D call: TRBD1 (5 bases). This CDR3 region has 14 residues. The V gene lost 0 bases and the J gene lost 4 bases, with 9 bases spanning the gap. Germline CDR1 is MNHEY and CDR2 is SVGAGI. The CDR3 DNA sequence: TGTGCCAGCAGTTACTCGCAGGGAAGCACTGAAGCTTTCTTT. Amino acid sequence: CASSYSQGSTEAFF.

The chain joins TRBV2 to TRBJ2-7, with D possibly being TRBD1 (5 bases). Trimming shortened V by 7 bases and J by 4 bases, and 17 bases separated the two germline ends. Germline V CDR1 and CDR2: SNHLY, FYNNEI. CDR3 size: 14 residues. The DNA of the CDR3 is TGTGCCAGCAATCCCCAGGGTTTTGGGTACGAGCAGTACTTC. This translates into CASNPQGFGYEQYF.

There are a few counts of this clone. J is TRBJ2-5 and V is TRBV29-1; the match to TRBD1 covers 7 bases. Germline CDR1 SQVTM, CDR2 ANQGSEA. V was clipped by 7 bases and J by 2 bases; unmatched bases: 7. The CDR3 has 13 residues. The CDR3 region has the DNA TGCAGCGCGCGAGGGACAGATCAAGAGACCCAGTACTTC. Protein: CSARGTDQETQYF.

The genes are TRBV18 and TRBJ2-5; 7 bases fit TRBD2. This CDR3 has 14 residues. The germline V gene has CDR1 KGHSH and CDR2 LQKENI. V trimming: 3 bases; J trimming: 4 bases; junction bases outside the gene matches: 5. DNA for the CDR3: TGTGCCAGCTCACCGAGGACTAGTGGAGAGACCCAGTACTTC. Protein product: CASSPRTSGETQYF.

This clone was observed a handful of times. The rearrangement joins TRBV19 to TRBJ1-1; 11 bases match TRBD1. The CDR3 runs 13 residues. Germline lookup yields CDR1 LNHDA and CDR2 SQIVND (reference sequence). The V and J ends lost 8 bases and 5 bases, in that order; junction bases with no gene match: 4. The CDR3 DNA follows: TGTGCCAGTCAGGGACAGGGGGGGACTGAAGCTTTCTTT. It encodes CASQGQGGTEAFF.

This clone occurred a few times. The gene calls are TRBV6-5 and TRBJ2-5; D not resolved. With 7 bases removed from V and 2 bases from J, the gap between germline ends came to 8 bases. Looked up from germline, CDR1 is MNHEY and CDR2 is SVGAGI. The CDR3 has 12 amino acids. CDR3 sequence: CASTSRQETQYF. The CDR3 DNA reads TGTGCCAGCACCTCCAGACAAGAGACCCAGTACTTC.

V and J are TRBV6-1 and TRBJ2-5, with D uncertain. Germline CDR1 reads MNHNS; CDR2 reads SASEGT. V was pared by 6 bases and J by 0 bases, with 5 bases between. The CDR3 is 12 amino acids. CDR3 bases: TGTGCCAGCAGGGGCTACCAAGAGACCCAGTACTTC. Translation gives CASRGYQETQYF.

The sample holds a few counts of this clone. V usage is TRBV6-5 and J usage is TRBJ1-5; perhaps TRBD1 as D (5 bases). Germline V lookup: CDR1 MNHEY, CDR2 SVGAGI. This CDR3 region has 15 residues. V was trimmed by 8 bases and J by 0 bases, leaving 14 bases between them. The CDR3: CASRDSVNSNQPQHF. CDR3 sequence (DNA): TGTGCCAGCCGGGACTCCGTGAATAGCAATCAGCCCCAGCATTTT.

The chain carries TRBV5-8 and TRBJ2-5; 14 bases are a match to TRBD2. The CDR3 is 17 residues long. After removal of 4 bases from V and 3 bases from J, the junction contained 8 bases not matched to a gene. Looked up from germline, CDR1 is SGHTS and CDR2 is YDEGEE. The CDR3 DNA reads TGTGCCAGCAGCCCCGGGACTAGCGGGAGAGGGGAAGAGACCCAGTACTTC. It encodes CASSPGTSGRGEETQYF.

The chain combines TRBV10-3 with TRBJ2-1, with D possibly matching TRBD1 (6 bases). The V end lost 5 bases, the J end lost 5 bases, and 16 bases lay between the germline ends. CDR3 size: 15 residues. Germline CDR1 and CDR2: ENHRY and SYGVKD. The CDR3 sequence: CAISLDSNRHNEQFF. In DNA form, the CDR3 reads TGTGCCATCAGTTTGGACAGTAACAGACACAATGAGCAGTTCTTC.

This chain connects TRBV7-8 to TRBJ2-1; perhaps TRBD1 as D (5 bases). The germline gives CDR1 SGHVS, CDR2 FQNEAQ. V was pared by 0 bases and J by 5 bases, with 17 bases between. The CDR3 has 17 residues. This CDR3 is CASSLAGRGRSNNEQFF. DNA of the CDR3: TGTGCCAGCAGCTTAGCGGGAAGGGGCCGCTCTAACAATGAGCAGTTCTTC.

The chain has TRBV5-5 and TRBJ1-5; a weak D match, TRBD1 (6 bases). Germline V CDR1 and CDR2: SGHKS, YYEKEE (reference sequence). The CDR3 consists of 15 residues. Trimming left V 0 bases short and J 15 bases short, with 22 bases between. CDR3 sequence (DNA): TGTGCCAGCAGCTTGGCGGACAGCGATTACACCCTTGGGCATTTT. Amino acid sequence: CASSLADSDYTLGHF.

The chain combines TRBV6-6 with TRBJ1-2; D unclear. The CDR3 length is 16 residues. Germline V gene sequence: CDR1 MNHNY, CDR2 SVGAGI (reference sequence). With 4 bases removed from V and 4 bases from J, the gap between germline ends came to 19 bases. This CDR3 is CASSSPSTVSGYGYTF. CDR3 DNA: TGTGCCAGCAGTTCCCCCTCGACTGTTTCGGGCTATGGCTACACCTTC.

This clone showed up just a few times. The chain links TRBV27 to TRBJ1-2; unclear D gene. Deletions cut 5 bases from V and 1 base from J, with 14 bases between. The CDR3 contains 15 residues. Looked up from germline, CDR1 is MNHEY and CDR2 is SMNVEV (reference sequence). The CDR3 DNA reads TGTGCCAGCAGTCCGTACAGAGAACATAACTATGGCTACACCTTC. It codes for CASSPYREHNYGYTF.

The chain has TRBV7-3 and TRBJ1-1; possible D gene TRBD1, 5 bases. The CDR3 contains 14 residues. V dropped 2 bases and J dropped 3 bases, with 10 bases sitting between them. From germline, CDR1 is SGHTA and CDR2 FQGTGA. The CDR3: CASSLLSGDTEAFF. CDR3 nucleotide sequence: TGTGCCAGCAGCTTATTATCGGGGGACACTGAAGCTTTCTTT.